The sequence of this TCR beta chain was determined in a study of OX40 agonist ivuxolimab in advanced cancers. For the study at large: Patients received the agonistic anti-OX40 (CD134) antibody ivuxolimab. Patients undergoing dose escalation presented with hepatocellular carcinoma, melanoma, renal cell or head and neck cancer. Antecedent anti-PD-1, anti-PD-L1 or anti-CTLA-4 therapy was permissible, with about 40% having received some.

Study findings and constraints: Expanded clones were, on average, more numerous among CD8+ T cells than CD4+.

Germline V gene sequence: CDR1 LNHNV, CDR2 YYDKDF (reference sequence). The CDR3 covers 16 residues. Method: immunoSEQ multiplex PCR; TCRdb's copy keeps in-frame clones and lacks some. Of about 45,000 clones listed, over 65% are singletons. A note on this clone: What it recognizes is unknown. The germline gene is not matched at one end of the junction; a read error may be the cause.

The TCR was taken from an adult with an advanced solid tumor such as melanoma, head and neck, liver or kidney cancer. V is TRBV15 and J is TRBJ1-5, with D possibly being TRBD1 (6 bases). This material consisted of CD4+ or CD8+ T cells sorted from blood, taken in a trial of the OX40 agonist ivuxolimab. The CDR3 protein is CATSRGGRFGSQPQHF. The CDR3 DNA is TGTGCCACCAGTAGAGGGGGGAGGTTTGGCTCTCAGCCCCAGCATTTT.